This is a list of T cell receptor beta chains from one sample in a study of T cells in Graves' hyperthyroidism and ophthalmopathy. TCRdb recomputed calls from the multiplex PCR reads with MiXCR, one row per CDR3 protein. The repertoire holds under 350,000 distinct CDR3 sequences, with 21% as singletons. Sequences were obtained from blood. Every receptor here comes from a woman in her forties or fifties with Graves' hyperthyroidism. CDR3s leave out the opening cysteine and the closing phenylalanine or tryptophan.

V	J	CDR3
TRBV6-1	TRBJ2-3	ASRRDGTTDTQY
TRBV20-1	TRBJ2-1	SARDGTSGHNEQF
TRBV7-2	TRBJ1-1	ASSPQDLNTEAF
TRBV4-1	TRBJ2-7	ASSQGTSGRMREQY
TRBV20-1	TRBJ1-2	SASGGLNYGYT
TRBV6-1	TRBJ1-4	ASRRTAATNEKLI
TRBV19	TRBJ1-5	ASSIQGASQPQH
TRBV27	TRBJ1-2	ASSSTTGYYGYT
TRBV10-2	TRBJ1-1	AVVGTANTEAF
TRBV12-5	TRBJ2-5	ASGLTGTQY
TRBV6-2/TRBV6-3	TRBJ2-3	ASRQDPGADTQY
TRBV20-1	TRBJ2-3	SALSGGTDTQY
TRBV5-1	TRBJ2-7	ASSSSGTGGPSRLDEQY
TRBV2	TRBJ2-7	ASSWEREYYEQY
TRBV20-1	TRBJ2-1	SASGLAGGGSYNEQF
TRBV7-2	TRBJ2-7	ASSLGLALADYEQY
TRBV28	TRBJ1-2	ASSGGDRARVNYGYT
TRBV11-2	TRBJ2-5	ASSLNTQETQY
TRBV10-3	TRBJ2-7	AISAQKPGQGNEQY
TRBV6-1	TRBJ2-3	ASNIGGLASHTQY
TRBV9	TRBJ2-1	ASSAGLAGASYNEQF
TRBV20-1	TRBJ1-1	SARGRQGWTNTEAF
TRBV19	TRBJ1-4	ASSSNEGNEKLF
TRBV27	TRBJ2-5	ASSGFRGSETQY
TRBV28	TRBJ2-1	ASSAGTAFYNEQF
TRBV13	TRBJ2-4	ASSLGPGGNIQY
TRBV5-1	TRBJ1-4	ASSAGQNEKLF
TRBV2	TRBJ1-4	ASSPASNRKKLF
TRBV20-1	TRBJ2-5	SAGGYRAQETQY
TRBV10-3	TRBJ2-7	AISERNEQY
TRBV27	TRBJ2-2	ASSGGSGPPGELF
TRBV19	TRBJ2-1	ASSIAGVELNEQF
TRBV27	TRBJ2-5	ASSSGLNREETQY
TRBV7-2	TRBJ1-4	ASSVRGSPEKLF
TRBV6-1	TRBJ1-1	ASNIGGRGEGEAF
TRBV13	TRBJ1-3	ASMGGLAGNTIY
TRBV12-3/TRBV12-4	TRBJ2-1	ASSVSGYSYNEQF
TRBV19	TRBJ2-3	ASSIWDRGTDTQY
TRBV29-1	TRBJ1-2	SVNTPNYGYT
TRBV20-1	TRBJ2-1	SARETGVSQF
TRBV2	TRBJ1-2	ASRVGTSKDYGYT
TRBV12-3/TRBV12-4	TRBJ2-1	ASKTSGVEQF
TRBV7-6	TRBJ2-3	ASSFLAGGSDTQY